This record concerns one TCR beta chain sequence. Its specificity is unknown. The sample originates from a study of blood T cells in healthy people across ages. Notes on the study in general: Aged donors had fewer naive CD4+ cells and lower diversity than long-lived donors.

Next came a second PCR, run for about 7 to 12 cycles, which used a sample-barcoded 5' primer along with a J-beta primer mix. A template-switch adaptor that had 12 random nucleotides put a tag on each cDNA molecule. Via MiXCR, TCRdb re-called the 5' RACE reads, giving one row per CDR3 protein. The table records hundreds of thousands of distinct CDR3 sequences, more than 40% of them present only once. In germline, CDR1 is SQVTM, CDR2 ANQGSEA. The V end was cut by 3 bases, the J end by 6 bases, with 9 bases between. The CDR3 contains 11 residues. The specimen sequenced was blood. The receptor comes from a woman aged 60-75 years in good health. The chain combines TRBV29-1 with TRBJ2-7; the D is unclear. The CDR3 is CSVEVWGEQYF. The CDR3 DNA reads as TGCAGCGTTGAGGTCTGGGGCGAGCAGTACTTC.